The rows below give T cell receptor beta chains drawn from one sample of a study of control samples from healthy donors and cancer patients. Measured with immunoSEQ multiplex PCR; TCRdb has only the in-frame clones, and not every one. The table shows around 130,000 clones, with approximately 92% occurring only once. What was sequenced was blood. These receptors all come from a man younger than 30 in good health. CDR3s include the opening cysteine and the closing phenylalanine or tryptophan. Each record gives: V gene, D gene, J gene, clone size, CDR3 DNA, CDR3 protein. D genes are given only for firm matches. Only part of the rows carry a size: once, few, many, or a class if the clone is expanded.

TRBV21-1	.	TRBJ2-3	.	TGTGCCAGCAGCACACCTGCATTTAGCACAGATACGCAGTATTTT	CASSTPAFSTDTQYF
TRBV6-5	.	TRBJ2-2	.	TGTGCCAGCAGCAGTGGGGGGGAGCTGTTTTTT	CASSSGGELFF
TRBV5-1	.	TRBJ1-3	.	TGCGCCAGCAGCTTGGAGCCGTCCGCTAACACCATATATTTT	CASSLEPSANTIYF
TRBV19	TRBD1	TRBJ1-5	.	TGTGCCAGTAGTTCACAGGGGGCTGGTCAGCCCCAGCATTTT	CASSSQGAGQPQHF
TRBV19	.	TRBJ2-6	.	TGTGCCAGTAGTATAAACTCTGGGGCCAACGTCCTGACTTTC	CASSINSGANVLTF
TRBV9	.	TRBJ1-3	.	TGTGCCAGCAGCGTAGACGGCGACAAGGTGGGCACCATATATTTT	CASSVDGDKVGTIYF
TRBV9	.	TRBJ2-7	.	TGTGCCAGCAGCCCACGGGAGACTCTTATCGGCGAGCAGTACTTC	CASSPRETLIGEQYF
TRBV19	TRBD2	TRBJ2-3	.	TGTGCCAGCCACCGGGGGGGGGCGTCGGATACGCAGTATTTT	CASHRGGASDTQYF
TRBV7-9	.	TRBJ2-1	.	TGTGCCAGCAGCTTAGGACAGCTCAATGAGCAGTTCTTC	CASSLGQLNEQFF
TRBV18	.	TRBJ1-2	once	TGTGCCAGCTCACCACTTGGGCCAGAAGGCAACTATGGCTACACCTTC	CASSPLGPEGNYGYTF
TRBV11-3	TRBD1	TRBJ2-4	.	TGTGCCAGCAGCTTAGGGACAGGGGGCACCCTCAAAAACATTCAGTACTTC	CASSLGTGGTLKNIQYF
TRBV29-1	.	TRBJ1-2	.	TGCAGCGTTGAAGATGCAACCCAGGGTGGCTACACCTTC	CSVEDATQGGYTF
TRBV12-5	.	TRBJ2-7	.	TGTGCTAGTGGTTTCAGCTTGGGACCGCCCCTGAAAGTCCACGAGCAGTACTTC	CASGFSLGPPLKVHEQYF
TRBV3-1/TRBV3-2	.	TRBJ1-6	.	TGTGCCAGCAGCCAGACATCGCCACCCTATTCACCCCTCCACTTT	CASSQTSPPYSPLHF
TRBV5-1	.	TRBJ2-7	.	TGCGCCAGCAGCTTGGTAGGCACCGAGCAGTACTTC	CASSLVGTEQYF
TRBV4-1	TRBD2	TRBJ2-3	.	TGCGCCAGCAGCGAATCCGGGACTAGCGGGTATACGCAGTATTTT	CASSESGTSGYTQYF
TRBV7-9	.	TRBJ2-1	few	TGTGCCAGCAGCGCGACCGGGACCCGTCGTGAGCAGTTCTTC	CASSATGTRREQFF
TRBV2	TRBD1	TRBJ1-6	.	TGTGCCAGCATCGACAGGGAAAGAGGCTCCTATAATTCACCCCTCCACTTT	CASIDRERGSYNSPLHF
TRBV4-1	.	TRBJ1-5	.	TGCGCCAGCAGCCAAGGCGAACTGAGCAATCAGCCCCAGCATTTT	CASSQGELSNQPQHF
TRBV11-2	TRBD1	TRBJ2-5	few	TGTGCCAGCAGCAAGGACAGGGGGCAAGAGACCCAGTACTTC	CASSKDRGQETQYF
TRBV5-1	.	TRBJ2-3	.	TGCGCCAGCAGCTTTACTACGACGCCCCCGGATACGCAGTATTTT	CASSFTTTPPDTQYF
TRBV27	.	TRBJ2-7	.	TGTGCCAGCAGTCTAAGGGGTCGAGGGTACGAGCAGTACTTC	CASSLRGRGYEQYF
TRBV24-1	.	TRBJ2-7	.	TGTGCCACCAGTGATTCCTACACGGGCTACGAGCAGTACTTC	CATSDSYTGYEQYF
TRBV24-1	.	TRBJ2-6	.	TGTGCCACCAGTGACCCGACCCGGCCCGGGGCCAACGTCCTGACTTTC	CATSDPTRPGANVLTF
TRBV10-3	.	TRBJ2-5	.	TGTGCCATCAGTGCGGCCATTCAAGAGACCCAGTACTTC	CAISAAIQETQYF
TRBV5-6	TRBD1	TRBJ2-5	.	TGTGCCAGCAGTTGGCGGACAGGGGTGGCAGAGACCCAGTACTTC	CASSWRTGVAETQYF
TRBV28	TRBD1	TRBJ2-7	.	TGTGCCAGCAGTCTACAGGGGGCGCGTGAGCAGTACTTC	CASSLQGAREQYF
TRBV18	.	TRBJ1-5	.	TGTGCCAGCTCACCTTCTCCCGACGGATATCAGCCCCAGCATTTT	CASSPSPDGYQPQHF
TRBV2	.	TRBJ2-1	.	TGTGCCAGCAGTGAAGTCGGGTACAATGAGCAGTTCTTC	CASSEVGYNEQFF
TRBV29-1	TRBD2	TRBJ2-1	.	TGCAGCGTCGACGGTAGCGGGAGGAATTACAATGAGCAGTTCTTC	CSVDGSGRNYNEQFF
TRBV27	.	TRBJ1-1	.	TGTGCCAGCAGTCCTTTTCGGCAAGTGGGGACTGAAGCTTTCTTT	CASSPFRQVGTEAFF
TRBV29-1	TRBD1	TRBJ2-1	.	TGCAGCGTTGAGCCTTCTGGACAGGGGCGATGGAATGAGCAGTTCTTC	CSVEPSGQGRWNEQFF
TRBV10-3	.	TRBJ2-1	.	TGTGCCATCAGTGAGGATCCCGGGAATGAGCAGTTCTTC	CAISEDPGNEQFF
TRBV5-4	TRBD1	TRBJ2-5	.	TGTGCCAGCAGTACCGGGACAGTTGGGGAGACCCAGTACTTC	CASSTGTVGETQYF
TRBV5-1	TRBD1	TRBJ1-1	.	TGCGCCAGCAGCCCCCGACAGGGAATGAACACTGAAGCTTTCTTT	CASSPRQGMNTEAFF
TRBV5-1	.	TRBJ2-1	.	TGCGCCAGCAGCTTCGATGGCCCGTACAATGAGCAGTTCTTC	CASSFDGPYNEQFF
TRBV27	TRBD1	TRBJ2-4	.	TGTGCCAGCAGTCCCGGGACAGGGATCGACAAAAACATTCAGTACTTC	CASSPGTGIDKNIQYF
TRBV4-1	.	TRBJ2-7	.	TGCGCCAGCAGCCATGGTACTACGGAAGAGCAGTACTTC	CASSHGTTEEQYF
TRBV15	.	TRBJ1-5	once	TGTGCCACCAGCGGCGACAGTGGACACATTAGCAATCAGCCCCAGCATTTT	CATSGDSGHISNQPQHF
TRBV6-5	.	TRBJ1-1	.	TGTGCCAGCAGGGGAGACGGGGAGGCTTTCTTT	CASRGDGEAFF
TRBV12-5	.	TRBJ2-2	few	TGTGCTAGTGGTTTGGACAGGGTGGGCGGGGAGCTGTTTTTT	CASGLDRVGGELFF
TRBV5-1	.	TRBJ1-6	.	TGCGCCAGCAGCTCGGATAATTCACCCCTCCACTTT	CASSSDNSPLHF